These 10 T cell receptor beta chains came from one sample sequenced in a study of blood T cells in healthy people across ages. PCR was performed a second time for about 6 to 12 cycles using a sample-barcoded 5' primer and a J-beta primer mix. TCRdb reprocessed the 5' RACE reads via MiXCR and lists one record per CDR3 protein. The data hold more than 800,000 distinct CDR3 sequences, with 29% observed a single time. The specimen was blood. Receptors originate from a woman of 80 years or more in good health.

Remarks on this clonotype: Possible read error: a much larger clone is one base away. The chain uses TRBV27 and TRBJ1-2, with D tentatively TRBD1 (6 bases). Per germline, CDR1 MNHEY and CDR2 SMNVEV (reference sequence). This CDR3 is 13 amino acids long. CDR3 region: CASSSYRDYGFTF. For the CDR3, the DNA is TGTGCCAGCAGTTCTTACAGGGACTATGGCTTCACCTTC.

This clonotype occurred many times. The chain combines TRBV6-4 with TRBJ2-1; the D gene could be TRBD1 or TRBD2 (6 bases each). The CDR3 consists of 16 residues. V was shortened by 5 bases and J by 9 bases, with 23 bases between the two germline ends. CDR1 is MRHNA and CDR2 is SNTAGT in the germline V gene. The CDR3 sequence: CASSSEGGTLEVEQFF. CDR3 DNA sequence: TGTGCCAGCAGTAGTGAAGGGGGGACGCTGGAGGTTGAGCAGTTCTTC.

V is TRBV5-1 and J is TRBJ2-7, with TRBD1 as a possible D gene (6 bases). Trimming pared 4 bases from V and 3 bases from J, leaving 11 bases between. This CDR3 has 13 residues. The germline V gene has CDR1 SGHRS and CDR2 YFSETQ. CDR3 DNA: TGCGCCAGCAGCCCGCAGGGGATCTACGAGCAGTACTTC. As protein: CASSPQGIYEQYF.

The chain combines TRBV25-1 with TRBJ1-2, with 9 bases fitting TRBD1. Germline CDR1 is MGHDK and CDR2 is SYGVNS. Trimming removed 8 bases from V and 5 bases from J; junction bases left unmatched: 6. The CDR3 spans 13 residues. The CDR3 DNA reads TGTGCCAGCGCGTGGGGACAGGGATATGGCTACACCTTC. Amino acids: CASAWGQGYGYTF.

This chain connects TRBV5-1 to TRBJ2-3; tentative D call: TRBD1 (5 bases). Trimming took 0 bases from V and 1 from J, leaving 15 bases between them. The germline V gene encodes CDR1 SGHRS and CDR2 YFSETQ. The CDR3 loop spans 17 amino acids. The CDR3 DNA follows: TGCGCCAGCAGCTTGGAGGGCCCTGGGGCTGGCACAGATACGCAGTATTTT. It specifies CASSLEGPGAGTDTQYF.

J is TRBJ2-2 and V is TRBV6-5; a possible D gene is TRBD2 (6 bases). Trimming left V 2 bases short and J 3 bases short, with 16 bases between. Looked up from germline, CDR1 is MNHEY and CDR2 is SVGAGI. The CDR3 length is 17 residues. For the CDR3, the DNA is TGTGCCAGCAGTTACCCCCTTGGGCGGGGCCACACCGGGGAGCTGTTTTTT. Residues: CASSYPLGRGHTGELFF.

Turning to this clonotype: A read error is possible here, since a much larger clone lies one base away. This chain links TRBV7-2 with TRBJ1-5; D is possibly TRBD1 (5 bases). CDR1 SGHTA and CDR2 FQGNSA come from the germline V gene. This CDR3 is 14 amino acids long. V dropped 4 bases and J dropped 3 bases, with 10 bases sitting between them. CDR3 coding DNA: TGTGCCAGCAGCTCAAGGGGTATCAATCAGCCCCAGCATTTT. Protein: CASSSRGINQPQHF.

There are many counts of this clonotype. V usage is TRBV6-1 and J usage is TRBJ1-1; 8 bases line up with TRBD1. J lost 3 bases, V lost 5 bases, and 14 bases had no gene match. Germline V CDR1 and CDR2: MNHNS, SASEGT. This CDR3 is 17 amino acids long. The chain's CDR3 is CASSPRDWTGTDTEAFF. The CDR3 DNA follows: TGTGCCAGCAGTCCCCGAGATTGGACAGGGACCGACACTGAAGCTTTCTTT.

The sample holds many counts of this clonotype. The CDR3 bases are TGTGCCACCAGCAGAGATCCGTCGGGACAAGAGACCCAGTACTTC. Translated: CATSRDPSGQETQYF. V is TRBV15 and J is TRBJ2-5, with a tentative D call TRBD2 (5 bases). V was pared by 0 bases and J by 2 bases, with 10 bases between. This CDR3 region has 15 residues. Germline CDR1 LNHNV, CDR2 YYDKDF (reference sequence).

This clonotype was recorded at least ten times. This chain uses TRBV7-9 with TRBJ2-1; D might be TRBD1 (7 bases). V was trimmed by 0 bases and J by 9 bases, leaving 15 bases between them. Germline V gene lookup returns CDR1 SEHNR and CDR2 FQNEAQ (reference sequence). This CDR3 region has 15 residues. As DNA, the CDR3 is TGTGCCAGCAGCTTAGCTCTGACAGGGAGGTTTGAGCAGTTCTTC. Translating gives CASSLALTGRFEQFF. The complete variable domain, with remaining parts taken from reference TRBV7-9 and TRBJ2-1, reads DTGVSQNPRHKITKRGQNVTFRCDPISEHNRLYWYRQTLGQGPEFLTYFQNEAQLEKSRLLSDRFSAERPKGSFSTLEIQRTEQGDSAMYLCASSLALTGRFEQFFGPGTRLTVL.